The 22 T cell receptor beta chains below were found in one sample sequenced in a study of T cell repertoires in cytomegalovirus infection. TCRdb re-called the reads with MiXCR, one entry per CDR3 protein. The table has 250,000 to 400,000 distinct CDR3 sequences, roughly 25% seen once. Antigens for these TCRs are unknown. The source was cultured PBMCs, collected from culture after CMV antigen stimulation. The receptors derive from a human donor in good health (CMV status not recorded). Some clones in this sample may be carry-over from other donors' samples.

The V call is TRBV18, the J call TRBJ2-7, with D possibly TRBD1 on 6 matching bases. V gave up 4 bases and J gave up 6 bases, with 16 bases separating them. Germline CDR1 is KGHSH and CDR2 is LQKENI. The CDR3 spans 14 residues. The CDR3 here is CASSLGAQAPEQYV. In nucleotides, the CDR3 is TGTGCCAGCTCACTGGGGGCGCAGGCTCCCGAGCAGTACGTC.

This chain links TRBV5-4 with TRBJ1-2, with D tentatively TRBD1 (5 bases). The CDR3 length is 13 residues. CDR1 is SGHNT and CDR2 is YYREEE in the germline V gene (reference sequence). V shed 2 bases and J shed 8 bases, with 13 bases lying between them. DNA of the CDR3: TGTGCCAGCAGCTTCGGGACGGCGGGAGGCTACACCTTC. It translates to CASSFGTAGGYTF.

This clonotype was found many times. This rearrangement joins TRBV7-2 to TRBJ1-5, with D tentatively TRBD1 (6 bases). The CDR3 sequence is 17 residues long. The germline CDR1 and CDR2 sequences are SGHTA and FQGNSA. The germline V and J ends were trimmed by 2 bases and 2 bases, with 16 bases remaining between them. The CDR3 sequence: CASSLYVGGSGNQPQHF. Written as DNA, the CDR3 is TGTGCCAGCAGCTTATACGTAGGGGGATCGGGCAATCAGCCCCAGCATTTT.

CDR3 nucleotides: TGTGCCAGCAGCTTGACAGGAATAGAGACCCAGTACTTC. Protein sequence: CASSLTGIETQYF. The chain links TRBV7-3 to TRBJ2-5; D perhaps matches TRBD1 (6 bases). The CDR3 totals 13 residues. Germline V gives CDR1 SGHTA, CDR2 FQGTGA. V gave up 3 bases and J gave up 4 bases, with 9 bases separating them.

At least ten counts were recorded for this clonotype. The chain carries TRBV7-3 and TRBJ1-2, with D tentatively TRBD1 (5 bases). The CDR3 totals 13 residues. Deletions cut 2 bases from V and 4 bases from J, with 8 bases between. Germline assignment: CDR1 SGHTA and CDR2 FQGTGA. CDR3 residues: CASSLGAVYGYTF. The CDR3 DNA is TGTGCCAGCAGCTTAGGGGCCGTCTATGGCTACACCTTC.

V is TRBV20-1 and J is TRBJ2-3; no clear D. The CDR3 contains 14 residues. The V end was cut by 1 base, the J end by 1 base, with 9 bases between. Germline V gene sequence: CDR1 DFQATT, CDR2 SNEGSKA (reference sequence). In nucleotides, the CDR3 is TGCAGTGCTAGAGCGGGTAGTGGCACAGATACGCAGTATTTT. Amino acid sequence: CSARAGSGTDTQYF.

The chain has TRBV25-1 and TRBJ2-5; 9 nucleotides agree with TRBD2. V was clipped by 1 base and J by 3 bases; unmatched bases: 3. The CDR3 spans 15 residues. Germline V gene sequence: CDR1 MGHDK, CDR2 SYGVNS. The CDR3 spells CASSELASGKETQYF. The DNA for the CDR3 is TGTGCCAGCAGTGAATTGGCTAGCGGGAAAGAGACCCAGTACTTC.

The table lists this clonotype with many counts. V usage is TRBV7-6 and J usage is TRBJ2-1; maybe TRBD2 (6 bases). CDR3 length: 15 amino acids. The ends were cut back, 1 base at V and 6 bases at J, with 13 bases in the middle. The V gene's germline CDR1 is SGHVS and CDR2 FNYEAQ. CDR3 residues: CASSLGPGAGNEQFF. The CDR3 DNA follows: TGTGCCAGCAGCTTAGGGCCGGGAGCGGGCAATGAGCAGTTCTTC.

Only a few counts were recorded for this clonotype. This chain connects TRBV6-1 to TRBJ2-3; D is unclear. Germline-derived CDR1 and CDR2 are MNHNS and SASEGT. The CDR3 consists of 16 residues. V dropped 2 bases and J dropped 2 bases, with 14 bases sitting between them. CDR3 DNA: TGTGCCAGCAGTGAAATCGCAAATACCCTCACAGATACGCAGTATTTT. Protein: CASSEIANTLTDTQYF.

This clonotype was picked up a small number of times. CDR3 residues: CASRASHNSPLHF. CDR3 nucleotide sequence: TGTGCCAGCAGGGCAAGTCACAATTCACCCCTCCACTTT. The chain combines TRBV27 with TRBJ1-6; D remains unclear. Between the trimmed V and J ends, which lost 6 bases and 7 bases, there was a span of 10 bases. Germline V gives CDR1 MNHEY, CDR2 SMNVEV (reference sequence). The CDR3 covers 13 residues.

This clonotype is a singleton in its sample. The chain uses TRBV7-6 and TRBJ1-3; 8 bases line up with TRBD1. CDR1 is SGHVS and CDR2 is FNYEAQ in the germline V gene. The CDR3 length is 13 residues. The junction had 3 bases not matched to a gene; V was cut back by 8 bases and J by 3 bases. The CDR3 sequence is CASQGAIGNTIYF. In nucleotides, the CDR3 is TGTGCCAGCCAGGGGGCAATTGGAAACACCATATATTTT.

Regarding this clonotype: A much larger clone lies one base from this, so it may be a read error. This is likely a read error, given that the CDR3 carries no conserved phenylalanine or tryptophan at its end. J is TRBJ2-1 and V is TRBV6-1, with TRBD2 matching over 8 bases. CDR1 MNHNS and CDR2 SASEGT come from the germline V gene. V gave up 6 bases and J gave up 6 bases; unmatched junction bases: 10. The CDR3 contains 15 residues. CDR3 sequence reads: CASRPVVGLANEQFL. The CDR3 coding sequence is TGTGCCAGCAGACCCGTAGTAGGACTAGCCAATGAGCAGTTCCTC.

The J gene is TRBJ2-4, the V gene TRBV27, with 7 bases matching TRBD1. This CDR3 has 14 residues. Germline values: CDR1 MNHEY, CDR2 SMNVEV (reference sequence). V trimming: 5 bases; J trimming: 7 bases; junction bases outside the gene matches: 8. CDR3 residues: CASSPGTEGNIQYF. The CDR3 nucleotides are TGTGCCAGCAGTCCCGGGACAGAAGGGAACATTCAGTACTTC.

This clonotype has only one observation. The chain uses TRBV2 and TRBJ1-5, with 9 bases aligning to TRBD1. Germline loops: CDR1 SNHLY, CDR2 FYNNEI. V gave up 7 bases and J gave up 2 bases; unmatched junction bases: 6. This CDR3 is 15 amino acids long. DNA of the CDR3: TGTGCCAGCACAACCCGGACAGGGGGCAATCAGCCCCAGCATTTT. It is translated as CASTTRTGGNQPQHF.

This clonotype appeared a few times. This chain links TRBV19 with TRBJ2-1; no clear D gene. V lost 4 bases and J 7 bases, leaving 20 bases between the germline ends. Looked up from germline, CDR1 is LNHDA and CDR2 is SQIVND (reference sequence). The CDR3 consists of 16 residues. The CDR3 sequence: CASSSEARYARNEQFF. The CDR3 DNA reads as TGTGCCAGTAGTAGCGAAGCGCGCTACGCGAGGAATGAGCAGTTCTTC.

The genes are TRBV19 and TRBJ2-2; 10 positions agree with TRBD2. V was pared by 5 bases and J by 8 bases, with 14 bases of the junction left unmatched. CDR1 and CDR2 (germline): LNHDA, SQIVND (reference sequence). The CDR3 extends over 17 amino acids. The CDR3 spells CASSPRRLAGVRGELFF. Here the CDR3 DNA reads TGTGCCAGTAGTCCAAGAAGGCTAGCGGGAGTAAGGGGGGAGCTGTTTTTT.

This clonotype was observed a handful of times. CDR3 region: CASSLTGRGNTIYF. CDR3 nucleotide sequence: TGTGCCAGCAGCTTGACTGGCCGGGGTAACACCATATATTTT. This sequence joins TRBV28 and TRBJ1-3, with no clear D. The germline V gene has CDR1 MDHEN and CDR2 SYDVKM. This CDR3 is 14 amino acids long. Between the trimmed V and J ends, which lost 6 bases and 7 bases, there was a span of 16 bases.

There are many counts of this clonotype. J is TRBJ2-3 and V is TRBV12-3 or TRBV12-4; D is uncertain. This CDR3 is built from 15 residues. Trimming left V 1 base short and J 0 bases short, with 8 bases between. This CDR3 reads CASSLVLESTDTQYF. CDR3 nucleotides: TGTGCCAGCAGTTTAGTCCTAGAAAGCACAGATACGCAGTATTTT.

V and J are TRBV4-3 and TRBJ1-4, with TRBD1 identical over 10 bases. V shed 1 base, J shed 8 bases, and the junction held 4 bases outside the gene matches. The length of the CDR3 is 15 residues. CDR1 LGHNA and CDR2 YSLEER come from the germline V gene. CDR3 residues: CASSQAADRGEKLFF. The DNA of the CDR3 is TGCGCCAGCAGCCAAGCGGCGGACAGGGGGGAAAAACTGTTTTTT.

In its sample, this clonotype was seen many times. The chain has TRBV6-1 and TRBJ1-5; 8 nucleotides line up with TRBD1. Germline-derived CDR1 and CDR2 are MNHNS and SASEGT. The V gene end was trimmed by 5 bases and the J gene end by 8 bases; junction bases not matched to a gene: 11. The CDR3 has 15 amino acids. The CDR3 nucleotides read TGTGCCAGCAGTCTTCAAGCAGGGGGCATGGAGCCCCAGCATTTT. Its protein product is CASSLQAGGMEPQHF.

This clonotype was observed a few times. The genes are TRBV6-2 or TRBV6-3 and TRBJ2-3; no reliable D call. V lost 2 bases, J lost 8 bases, and 8 bases lay in between. Germline CDR1 and CDR2: MNHEY and SVGEGT. The CDR3 covers 12 residues. CDR3 sequence: CASSYPAPTQYF. For the CDR3, the DNA is TGTGCCAGCAGTTACCCAGCCCCTACGCAGTATTTT.

V and J are TRBV7-9 and TRBJ2-3; perhaps TRBD1 as D (6 bases). Germline CDR1 SEHNR, CDR2 FQNEAQ (reference sequence). Trimming left V 6 bases short and J 2 bases short, with 27 bases between. CDR3 length: 19 amino acids. The CDR3 DNA sequence: TGTGCCAGCAGTTTCCCCCCCCCCCATCATCAGGGGCACACAGATACGCAGTATTTT. Translation: CASSFPPPHHQGHTDTQYF. Variable domain in full (rest from reference TRBV7-9 and TRBJ2-3): DTGVSQNPRHKITKRGQNVTFRCDPISEHNRLYWYRQTLGQGPEFLTYFQNEAQLEKSRLLSDRFSAERPKGSFSTLEIQRTEQGDSAMYLCASSFPPPHHQGHTDTQYFGPGTRLTVL.